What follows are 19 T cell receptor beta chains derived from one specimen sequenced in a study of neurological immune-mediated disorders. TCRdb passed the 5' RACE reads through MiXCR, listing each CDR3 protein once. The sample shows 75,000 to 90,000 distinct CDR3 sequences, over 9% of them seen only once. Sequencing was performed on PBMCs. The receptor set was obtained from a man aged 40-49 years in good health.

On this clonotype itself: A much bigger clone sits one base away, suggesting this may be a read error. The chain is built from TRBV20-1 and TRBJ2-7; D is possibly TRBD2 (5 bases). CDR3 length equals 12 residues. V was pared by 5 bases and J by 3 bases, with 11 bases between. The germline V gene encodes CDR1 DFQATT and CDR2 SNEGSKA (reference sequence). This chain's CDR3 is CSALCGGYEQYF. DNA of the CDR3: TGCAGTGCTTTGTGTGGAGGCTACGAGCAGTACTTC.

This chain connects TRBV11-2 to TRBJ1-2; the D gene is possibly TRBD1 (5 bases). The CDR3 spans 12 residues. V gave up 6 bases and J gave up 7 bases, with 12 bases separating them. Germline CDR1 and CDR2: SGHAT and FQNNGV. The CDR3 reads CASSPVGRGYTF. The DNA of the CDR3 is TGTGCCAGCAGTCCGGTGGGGCGTGGCTACACCTTC.

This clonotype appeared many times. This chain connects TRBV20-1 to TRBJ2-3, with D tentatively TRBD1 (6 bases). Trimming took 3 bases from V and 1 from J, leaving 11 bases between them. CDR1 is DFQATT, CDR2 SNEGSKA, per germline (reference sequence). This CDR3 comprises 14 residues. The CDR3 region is CSASFRGGTDTQYF. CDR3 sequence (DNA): TGCAGTGCTAGTTTCAGGGGTGGCACAGATACGCAGTATTTT.

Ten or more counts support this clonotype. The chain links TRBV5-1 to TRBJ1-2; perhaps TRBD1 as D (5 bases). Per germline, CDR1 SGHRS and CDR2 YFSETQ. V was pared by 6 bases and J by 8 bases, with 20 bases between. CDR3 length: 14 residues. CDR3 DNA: TGCGCCAGCACCGACACGGGACCCCAAGGAGGCTACACCTTC. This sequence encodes CASTDTGPQGGYTF.

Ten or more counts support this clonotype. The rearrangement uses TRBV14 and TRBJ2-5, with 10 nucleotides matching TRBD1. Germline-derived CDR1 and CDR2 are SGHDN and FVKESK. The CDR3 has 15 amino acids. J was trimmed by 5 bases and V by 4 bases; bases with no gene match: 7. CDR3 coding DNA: TGTGCCAGCAGCCCCGACAGGGGGCTCGTGGAGACCCAGTACTTC. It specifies CASSPDRGLVETQYF.

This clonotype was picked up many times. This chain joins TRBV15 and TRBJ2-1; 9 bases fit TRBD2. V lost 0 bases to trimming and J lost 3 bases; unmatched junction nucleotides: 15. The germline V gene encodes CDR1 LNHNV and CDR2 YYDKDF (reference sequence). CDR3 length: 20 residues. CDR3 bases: TGTGCCACCAGCAGAGATCAAACAGCGGGAGGCCCCTTTGGCTACAATGAGCAGTTCTTC. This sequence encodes CATSRDQTAGGPFGYNEQFF.

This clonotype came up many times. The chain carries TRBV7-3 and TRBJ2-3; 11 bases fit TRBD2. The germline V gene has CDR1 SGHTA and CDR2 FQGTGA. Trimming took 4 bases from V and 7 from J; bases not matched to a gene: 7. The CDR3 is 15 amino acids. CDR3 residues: CASSSTSGSLNTQYF. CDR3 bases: TGTGCCAGCAGCTCAACTAGCGGGAGTCTGAATACGCAGTATTTT.

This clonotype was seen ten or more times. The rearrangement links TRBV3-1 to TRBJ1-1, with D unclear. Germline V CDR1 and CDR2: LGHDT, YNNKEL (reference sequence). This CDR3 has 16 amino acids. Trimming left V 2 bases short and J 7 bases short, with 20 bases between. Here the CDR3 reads CASSQRRVSPALEAFF. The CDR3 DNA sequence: TGTGCCAGCAGCCAAAGGCGTGTATCCCCAGCCCTTGAAGCTTTCTTT.

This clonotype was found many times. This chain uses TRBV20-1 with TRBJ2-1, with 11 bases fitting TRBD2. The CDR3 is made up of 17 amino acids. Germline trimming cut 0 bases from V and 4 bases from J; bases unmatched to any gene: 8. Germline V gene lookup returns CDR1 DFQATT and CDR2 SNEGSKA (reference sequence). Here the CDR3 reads CSARDFPGTSGYNEQFF. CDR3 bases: TGCAGTGCTAGAGATTTCCCCGGGACTAGCGGTTACAATGAGCAGTTCTTC.

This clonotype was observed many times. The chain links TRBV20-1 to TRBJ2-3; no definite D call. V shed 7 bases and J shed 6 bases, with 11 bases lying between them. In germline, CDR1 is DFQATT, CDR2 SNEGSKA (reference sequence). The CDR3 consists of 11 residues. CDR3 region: CSELGPDTQYF. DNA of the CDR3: TGCAGTGAGCTAGGGCCGGATACGCAGTATTTT.

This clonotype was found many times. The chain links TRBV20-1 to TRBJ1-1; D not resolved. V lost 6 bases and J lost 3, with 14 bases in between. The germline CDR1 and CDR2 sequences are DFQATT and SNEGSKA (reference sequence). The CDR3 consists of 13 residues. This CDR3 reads CSATGSQYTEAFF. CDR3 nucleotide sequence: TGCAGTGCCACGGGCAGCCAGTACACTGAAGCTTTCTTT.

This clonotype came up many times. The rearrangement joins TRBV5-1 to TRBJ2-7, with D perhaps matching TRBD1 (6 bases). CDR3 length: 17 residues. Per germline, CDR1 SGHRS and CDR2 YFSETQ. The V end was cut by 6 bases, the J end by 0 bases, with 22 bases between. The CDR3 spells CASTSGTTSWSSYEQYF. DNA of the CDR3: TGCGCCAGCACCTCCGGGACAACCTCGTGGAGCTCCTACGAGCAGTACTTC.

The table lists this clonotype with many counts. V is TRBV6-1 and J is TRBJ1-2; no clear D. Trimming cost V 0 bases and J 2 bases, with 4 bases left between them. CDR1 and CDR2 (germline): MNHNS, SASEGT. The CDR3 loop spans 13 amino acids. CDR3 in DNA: TGTGCCAGCAGTGAAGCGGGGAACTATGGCTACACCTTC. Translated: CASSEAGNYGYTF.

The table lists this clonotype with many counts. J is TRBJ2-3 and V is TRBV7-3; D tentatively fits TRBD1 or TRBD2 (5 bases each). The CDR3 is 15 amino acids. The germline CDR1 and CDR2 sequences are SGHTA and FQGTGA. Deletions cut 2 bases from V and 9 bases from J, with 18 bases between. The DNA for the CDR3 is TGTGCCAGCAGCTTATGGCAGGGAGTGAAGGAAACGCAGTATTTT. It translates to CASSLWQGVKETQYF.

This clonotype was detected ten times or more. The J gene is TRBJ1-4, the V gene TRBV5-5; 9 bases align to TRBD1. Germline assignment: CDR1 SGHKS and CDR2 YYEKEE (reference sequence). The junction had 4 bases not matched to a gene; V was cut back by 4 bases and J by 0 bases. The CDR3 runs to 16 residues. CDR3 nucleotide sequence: TGTGCCAGCAGCCGGGGACAGGGAGCAACTAATGAAAAACTGTTTTTT. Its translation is CASSRGQGATNEKLFF.

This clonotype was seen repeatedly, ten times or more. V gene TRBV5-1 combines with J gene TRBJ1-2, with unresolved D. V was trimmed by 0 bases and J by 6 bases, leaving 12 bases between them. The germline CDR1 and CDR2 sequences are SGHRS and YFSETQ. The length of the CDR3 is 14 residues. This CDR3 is CASSLEAGSNGYTF. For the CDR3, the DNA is TGCGCCAGCAGCTTGGAAGCAGGATCGAATGGCTACACCTTC.

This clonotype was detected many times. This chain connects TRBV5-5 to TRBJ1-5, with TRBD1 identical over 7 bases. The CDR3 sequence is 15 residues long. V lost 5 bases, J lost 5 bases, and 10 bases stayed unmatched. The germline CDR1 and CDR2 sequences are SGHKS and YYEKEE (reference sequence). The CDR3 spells CASRTNPGGDQPQHF. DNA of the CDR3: TGTGCCAGCAGAACGAACCCAGGGGGGGATCAGCCCCAGCATTTT.

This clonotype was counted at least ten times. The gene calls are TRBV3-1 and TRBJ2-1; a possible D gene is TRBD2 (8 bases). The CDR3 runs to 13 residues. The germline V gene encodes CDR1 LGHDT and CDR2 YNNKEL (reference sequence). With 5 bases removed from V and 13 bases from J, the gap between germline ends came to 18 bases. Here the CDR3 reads CASSGGRRQGQFF. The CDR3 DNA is TGTGCCAGCAGCGGCGGGAGGAGACAGGGCCAGTTCTTC.

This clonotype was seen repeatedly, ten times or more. CDR3 sequence reads: CASSLDSVFRGSPLHF. The CDR3 nucleotides read TGTGCCAGCAGCTTGGATTCGGTTTTTAGGGGATCACCCCTCCACTTT. The chain employs TRBV5-6 and TRBJ1-6, with D tentatively TRBD1 (5 bases). This CDR3 has 16 amino acids. The germline V gene has CDR1 SGHDT and CDR2 YYEEEE. V was clipped by 0 bases and J by 10 bases, with 17 bases between them.